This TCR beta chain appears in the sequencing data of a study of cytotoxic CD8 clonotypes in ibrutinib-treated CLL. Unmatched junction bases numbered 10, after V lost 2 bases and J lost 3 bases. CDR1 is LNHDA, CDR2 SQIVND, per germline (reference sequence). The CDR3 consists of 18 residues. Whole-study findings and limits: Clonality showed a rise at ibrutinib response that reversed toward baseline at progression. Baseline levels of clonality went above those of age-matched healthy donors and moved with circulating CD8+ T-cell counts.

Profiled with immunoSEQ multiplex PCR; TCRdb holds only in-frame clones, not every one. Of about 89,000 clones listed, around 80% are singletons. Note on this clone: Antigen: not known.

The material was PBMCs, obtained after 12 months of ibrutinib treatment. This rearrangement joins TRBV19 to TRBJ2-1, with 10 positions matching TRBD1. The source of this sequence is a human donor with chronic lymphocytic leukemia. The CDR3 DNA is TGTGCCAGTAGTATACGGGGTAAGGGACAGGGGTTCTACAATGAGCAGTTCTTC. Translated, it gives CASSIRGKGQGFYNEQFF. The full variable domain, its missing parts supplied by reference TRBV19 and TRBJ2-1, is DGGITQSPKYLFRKEGQNVTLSCEQNLNHDAMYWYRQDPGQGLRLIYYSQIVNDFQKGDIAEGYSVSREKKESFPLTVTSAQKNPTAFYLCASSIRGKGQGFYNEQFFGPGTRLTVL.